This TCR beta chain came from a study of early T cells in non-severe SARS-CoV-2 infection. The length of the CDR3 is 15 residues. Germline V gene sequence: CDR1 MNHEY, CDR2 SVGAGI. Trimming stripped 2 bases from V and 5 bases from J, with 15 bases between. TCRdb used MiXCR to reprocess the 5' RACE reads, holding one entry per CDR3 protein. The sample contains 20,000 or so distinct CDR3 sequences, 5.7% of which appear only once. This clonotype was seen many times. Sample: whole blood, taken at baseline. The sequence was obtained from an adult who was a healthcare worker with PCR-confirmed SARS-CoV-2 infection or an uninfected control (not recorded which). The V call is TRBV6-5, the J call TRBJ2-5, with D perhaps matching TRBD2 (5 bases). CDR3 region: CASSYDLGLAETQYF. DNA of the CDR3: TGTGCCAGCAGTTACGATCTTGGGCTAGCCGAGACCCAGTACTTC.